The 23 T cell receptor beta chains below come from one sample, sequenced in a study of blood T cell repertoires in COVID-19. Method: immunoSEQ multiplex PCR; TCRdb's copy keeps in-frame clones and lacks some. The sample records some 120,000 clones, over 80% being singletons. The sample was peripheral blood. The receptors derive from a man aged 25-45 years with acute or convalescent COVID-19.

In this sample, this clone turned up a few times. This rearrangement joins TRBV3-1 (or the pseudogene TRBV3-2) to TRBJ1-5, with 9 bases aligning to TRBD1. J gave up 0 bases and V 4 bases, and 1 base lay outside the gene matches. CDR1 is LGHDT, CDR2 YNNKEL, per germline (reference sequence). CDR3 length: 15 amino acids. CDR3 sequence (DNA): TGTGCCAGCAGCCCGACAGGGGGTAGCAATCAGCCCCAGCATTTT. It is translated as CASSPTGGSNQPQHF.

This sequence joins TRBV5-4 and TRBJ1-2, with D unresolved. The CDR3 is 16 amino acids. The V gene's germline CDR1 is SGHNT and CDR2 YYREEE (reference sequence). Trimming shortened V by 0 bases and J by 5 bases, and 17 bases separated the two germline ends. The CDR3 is CASSLDPGGYYYGYTF. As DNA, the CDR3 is TGTGCCAGCAGCTTGGATCCCGGCGGATACTATTATGGCTACACCTTC. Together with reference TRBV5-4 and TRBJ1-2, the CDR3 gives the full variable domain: ETGVTQSPTHLIKTRGQQVTLRCSSQSGHNTVSWYQQALGQGPQFIFQYYREEENGRGNFPPRFSGLQFPNYSSELNVNALELDDSALYLCASSLDPGGYYYGYTFGSGTRLTVV.

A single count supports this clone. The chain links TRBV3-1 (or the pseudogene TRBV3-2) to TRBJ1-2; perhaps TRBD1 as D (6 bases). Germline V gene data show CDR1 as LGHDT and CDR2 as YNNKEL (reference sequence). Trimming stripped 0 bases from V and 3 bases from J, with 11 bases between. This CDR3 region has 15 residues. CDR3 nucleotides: TGTGCCAGCAGCCAAGAACAGGGCGGGTACTATGGCTACACCTTC. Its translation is CASSQEQGGYYGYTF.

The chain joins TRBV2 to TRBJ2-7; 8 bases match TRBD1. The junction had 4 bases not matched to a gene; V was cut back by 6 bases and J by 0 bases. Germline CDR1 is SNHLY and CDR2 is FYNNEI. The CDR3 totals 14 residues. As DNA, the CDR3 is TGTGCCAGCAGGGGACAGGTGCACTCCTACGAGCAGTACTTC. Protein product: CASRGQVHSYEQYF.

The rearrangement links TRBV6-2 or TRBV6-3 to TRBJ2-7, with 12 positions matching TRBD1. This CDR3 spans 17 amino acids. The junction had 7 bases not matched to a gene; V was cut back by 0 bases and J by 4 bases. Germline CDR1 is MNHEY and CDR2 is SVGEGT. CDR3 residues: CASSYSRDRGLVYEQYV. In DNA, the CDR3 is TGTGCCAGCAGTTACTCTCGGGACAGGGGGCTCGTATACGAGCAGTACGTC.

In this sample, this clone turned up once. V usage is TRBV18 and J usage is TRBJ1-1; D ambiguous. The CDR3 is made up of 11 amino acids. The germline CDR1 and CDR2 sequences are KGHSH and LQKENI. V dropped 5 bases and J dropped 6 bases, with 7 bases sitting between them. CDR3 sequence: CASSILAEAFF. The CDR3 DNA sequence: TGTGCCAGCTCAATCCTTGCTGAAGCTTTCTTT. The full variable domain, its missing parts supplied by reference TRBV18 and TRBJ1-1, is NAGVMQNPRHLVRRRGQEARLRCSPMKGHSHVYWYRQLPEEGLKFMVYLQKENIIDESGMPKERFSAEFPKEGPSILRIQQVVRGDSAAYFCASSILAEAFFGQGTRLTVV.

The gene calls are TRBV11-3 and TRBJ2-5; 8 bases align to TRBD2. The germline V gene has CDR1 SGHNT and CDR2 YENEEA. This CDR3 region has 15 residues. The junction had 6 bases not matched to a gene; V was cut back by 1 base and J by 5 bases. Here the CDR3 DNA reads TGTGCCAGCAGCTTAGGCGTGGCGGGAGGTGAGACCCAGTACTTC. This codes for CASSLGVAGGETQYF.

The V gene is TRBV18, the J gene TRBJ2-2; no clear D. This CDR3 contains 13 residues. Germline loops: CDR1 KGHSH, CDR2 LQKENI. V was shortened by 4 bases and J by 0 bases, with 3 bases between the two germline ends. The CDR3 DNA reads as TGTGCCAGCTCACGCGCGAACACCGGGGAGCTGTTTTTT. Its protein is CASSRANTGELFF.

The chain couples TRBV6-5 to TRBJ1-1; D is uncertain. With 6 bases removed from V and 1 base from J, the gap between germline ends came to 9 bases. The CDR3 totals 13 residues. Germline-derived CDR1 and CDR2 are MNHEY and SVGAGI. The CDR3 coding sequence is TGTGCCAGCAGATCGACGGGGAACACTGAAGCTTTCTTT. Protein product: CASRSTGNTEAFF.

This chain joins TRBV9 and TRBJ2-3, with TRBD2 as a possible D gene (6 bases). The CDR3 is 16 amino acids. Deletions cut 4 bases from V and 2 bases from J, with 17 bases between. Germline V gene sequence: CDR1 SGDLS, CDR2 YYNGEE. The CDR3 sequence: CASSPPGTLNTDTQYF. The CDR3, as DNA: TGTGCCAGCAGCCCACCCGGGACTCTGAACACAGATACGCAGTATTTT.

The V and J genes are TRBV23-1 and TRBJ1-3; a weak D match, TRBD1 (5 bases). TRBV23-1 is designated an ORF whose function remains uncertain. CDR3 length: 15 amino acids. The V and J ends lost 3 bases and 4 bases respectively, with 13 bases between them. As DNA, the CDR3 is TGCGCCAGCAGTCACCTCCCCAGGGCCGGAAACACCATATATTTT. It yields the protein CASSHLPRAGNTIYF.

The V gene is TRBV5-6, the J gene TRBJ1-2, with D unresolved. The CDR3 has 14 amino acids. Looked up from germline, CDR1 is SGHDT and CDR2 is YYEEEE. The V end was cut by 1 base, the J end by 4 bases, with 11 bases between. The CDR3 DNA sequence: TGTGCCAGCAGCTTGACGGGTTATGTCTATGGCTACACCTTC. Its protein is CASSLTGYVYGYTF.

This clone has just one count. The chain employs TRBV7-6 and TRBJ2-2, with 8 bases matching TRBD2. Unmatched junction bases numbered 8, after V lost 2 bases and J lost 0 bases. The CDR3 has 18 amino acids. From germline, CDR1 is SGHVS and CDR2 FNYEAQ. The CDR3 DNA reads TGTGCCAGCAGCTTATTTGGAGGCGGGGGGACGAACACCGGGGAGCTGTTTTTT. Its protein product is CASSLFGGGGTNTGELFF.

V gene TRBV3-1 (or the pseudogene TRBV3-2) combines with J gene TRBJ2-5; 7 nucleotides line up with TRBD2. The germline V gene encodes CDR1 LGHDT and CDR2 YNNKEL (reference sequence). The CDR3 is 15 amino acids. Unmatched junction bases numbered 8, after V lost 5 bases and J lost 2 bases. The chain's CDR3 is CASSRNSGPQETQYF. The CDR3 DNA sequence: TGTGCCAGCAGCAGGAATAGCGGGCCGCAAGAGACCCAGTACTTC.

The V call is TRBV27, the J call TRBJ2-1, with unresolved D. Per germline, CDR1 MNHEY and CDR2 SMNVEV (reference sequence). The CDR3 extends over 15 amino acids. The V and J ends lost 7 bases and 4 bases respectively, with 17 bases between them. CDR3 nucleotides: TGTGCCAGCATGAAGCAGCTAGACGAATACAATGAGCAGTTCTTC. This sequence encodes CASMKQLDEYNEQFF.

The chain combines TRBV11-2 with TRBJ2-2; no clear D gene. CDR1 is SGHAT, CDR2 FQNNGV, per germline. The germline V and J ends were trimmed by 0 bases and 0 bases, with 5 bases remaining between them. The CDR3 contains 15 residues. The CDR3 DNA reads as TGTGCCAGCAGCTTAGAGCGGACGAACACCGGGGAGCTGTTTTTT. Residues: CASSLERTNTGELFF. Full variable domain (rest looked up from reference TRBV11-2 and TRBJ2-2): EAGVAQSPRYKIIEKRQSVAFWCNPISGHATLYWYQQILGQGPKLLIQFQNNGVVDDSQLPKDRFSAERLKGVDSTLKIQPAKLEDSAVYLCASSLERTNTGELFFGEGSRLTVL.

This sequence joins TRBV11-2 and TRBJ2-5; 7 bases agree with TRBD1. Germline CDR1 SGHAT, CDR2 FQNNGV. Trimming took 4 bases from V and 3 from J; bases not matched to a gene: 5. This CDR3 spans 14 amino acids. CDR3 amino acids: CASSSDRVKETQYF. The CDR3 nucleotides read TGTGCCAGCAGCTCTGACAGGGTAAAAGAGACCCAGTACTTC.

DNA of the CDR3: TGTGCCAGCAGAGACGGAGCTGGGACAGGGTCGGGAAAACTGTTTTTT. As protein: CASRDGAGTGSGKLFF. The chain uses TRBV2 and TRBJ1-4; 9 positions agree with TRBD1. The CDR3 contains 16 residues. V gave up 6 bases and J gave up 10 bases; unmatched junction bases: 15. Germline CDR1 SNHLY, CDR2 FYNNEI.

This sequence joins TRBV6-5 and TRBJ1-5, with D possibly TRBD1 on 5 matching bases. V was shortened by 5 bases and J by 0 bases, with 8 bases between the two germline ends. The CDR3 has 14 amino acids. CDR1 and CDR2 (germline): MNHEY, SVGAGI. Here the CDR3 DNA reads TGTGCCAGCAGTCCCAGGGTTAGCAATCAGCCCCAGCATTTT. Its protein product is CASSPRVSNQPQHF.

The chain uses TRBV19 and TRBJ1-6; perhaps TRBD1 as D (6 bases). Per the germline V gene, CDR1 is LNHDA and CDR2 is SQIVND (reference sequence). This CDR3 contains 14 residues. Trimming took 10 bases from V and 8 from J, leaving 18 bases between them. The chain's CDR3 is CATTEQGWDSPLHF. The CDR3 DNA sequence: TGTGCCACTACTGAACAGGGTTGGGATTCACCCCTCCACTTT. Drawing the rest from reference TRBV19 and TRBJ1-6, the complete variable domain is DGGITQSPKYLFRKEGQNVTLSCEQNLNHDAMYWYRQDPGQGLRLIYYSQIVNDFQKGDIAEGYSVSREKKESFPLTVTSAQKNPTAFYLCATTEQGWDSPLHFGNGTRLTVT.

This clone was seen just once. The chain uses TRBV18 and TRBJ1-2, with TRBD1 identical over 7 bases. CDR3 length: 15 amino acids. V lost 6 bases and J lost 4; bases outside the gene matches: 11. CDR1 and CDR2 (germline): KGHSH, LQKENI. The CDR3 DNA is TGTGCCAGCTCGCCCTCGGGGCAGGGGGGCTATGGCTACACCTTC. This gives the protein CASSPSGQGGYGYTF.

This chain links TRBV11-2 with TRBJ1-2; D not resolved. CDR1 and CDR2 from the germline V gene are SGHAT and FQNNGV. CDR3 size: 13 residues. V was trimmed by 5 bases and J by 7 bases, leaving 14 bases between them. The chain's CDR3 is CASSTERGFGYTF. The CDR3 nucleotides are TGTGCCAGCAGCACAGAACGGGGTTTTGGCTACACCTTC. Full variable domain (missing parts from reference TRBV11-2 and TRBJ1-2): EAGVAQSPRYKIIEKRQSVAFWCNPISGHATLYWYQQILGQGPKLLIQFQNNGVVDDSQLPKDRFSAERLKGVDSTLKIQPAKLEDSAVYLCASSTERGFGYTFGSGTRLTVV.

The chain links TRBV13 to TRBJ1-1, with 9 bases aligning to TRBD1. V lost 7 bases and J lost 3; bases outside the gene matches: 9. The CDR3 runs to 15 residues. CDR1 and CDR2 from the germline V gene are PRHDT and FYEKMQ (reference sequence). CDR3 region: CASTDRGNLDTEAFF. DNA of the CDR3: TGTGCCAGCACCGACAGGGGGAATTTGGACACTGAAGCTTTCTTT.